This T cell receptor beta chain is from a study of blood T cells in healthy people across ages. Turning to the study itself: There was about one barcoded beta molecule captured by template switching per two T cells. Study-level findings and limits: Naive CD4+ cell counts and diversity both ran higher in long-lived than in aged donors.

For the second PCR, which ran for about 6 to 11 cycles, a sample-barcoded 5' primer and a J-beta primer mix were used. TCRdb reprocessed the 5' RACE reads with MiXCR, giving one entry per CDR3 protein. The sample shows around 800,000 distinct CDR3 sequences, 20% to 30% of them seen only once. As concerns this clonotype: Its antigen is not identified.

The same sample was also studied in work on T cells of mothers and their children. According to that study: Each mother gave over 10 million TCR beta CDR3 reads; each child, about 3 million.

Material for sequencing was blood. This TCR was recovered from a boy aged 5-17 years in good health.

The CDR3 protein is CASMEVYGNTIYF. CDR3 sequence (DNA): TGTGCCAGTATGGAGGTTTACGGAAACACCATATATTTT. V usage is TRBV2 and J usage is TRBJ1-3; no firm D call. Germline V CDR1 and CDR2: SNHLY, FYNNEI. V dropped 9 bases and J dropped 4 bases, with 13 bases sitting between them. The CDR3 runs to 13 residues.